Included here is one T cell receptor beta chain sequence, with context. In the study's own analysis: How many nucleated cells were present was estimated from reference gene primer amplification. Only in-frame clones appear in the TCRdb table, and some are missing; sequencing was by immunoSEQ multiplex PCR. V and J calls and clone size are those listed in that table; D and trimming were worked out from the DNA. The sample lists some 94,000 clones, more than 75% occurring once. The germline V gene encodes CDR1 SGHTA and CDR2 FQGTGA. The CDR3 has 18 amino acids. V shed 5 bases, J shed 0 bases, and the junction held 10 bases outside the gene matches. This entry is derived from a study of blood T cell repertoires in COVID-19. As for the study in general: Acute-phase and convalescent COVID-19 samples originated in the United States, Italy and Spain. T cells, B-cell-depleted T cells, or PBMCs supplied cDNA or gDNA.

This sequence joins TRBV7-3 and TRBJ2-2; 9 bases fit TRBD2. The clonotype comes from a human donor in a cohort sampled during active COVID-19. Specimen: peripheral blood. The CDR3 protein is CASSPSGGRAANTGELFF. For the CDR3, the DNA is TGTGCCAGCAGCCCGTCTGGCGGGAGGGCCGCGAACACCGGGGAGCTGTTTTTT.